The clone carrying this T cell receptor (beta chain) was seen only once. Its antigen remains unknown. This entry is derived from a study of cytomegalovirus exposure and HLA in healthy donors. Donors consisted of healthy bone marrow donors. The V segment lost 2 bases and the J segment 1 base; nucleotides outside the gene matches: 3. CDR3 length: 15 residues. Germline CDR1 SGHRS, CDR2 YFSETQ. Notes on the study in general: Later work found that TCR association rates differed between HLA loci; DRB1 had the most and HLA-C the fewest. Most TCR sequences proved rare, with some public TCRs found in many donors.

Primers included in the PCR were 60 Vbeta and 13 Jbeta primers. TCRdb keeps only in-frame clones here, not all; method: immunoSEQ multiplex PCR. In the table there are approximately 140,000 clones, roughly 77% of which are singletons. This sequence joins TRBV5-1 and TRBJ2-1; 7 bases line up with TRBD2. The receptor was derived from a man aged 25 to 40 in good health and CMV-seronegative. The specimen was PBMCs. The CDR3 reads CASSLGGRSYNEQFF. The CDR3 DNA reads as TGCGCCAGCAGCTTAGGCGGGAGATCCTACAATGAGCAGTTCTTC.